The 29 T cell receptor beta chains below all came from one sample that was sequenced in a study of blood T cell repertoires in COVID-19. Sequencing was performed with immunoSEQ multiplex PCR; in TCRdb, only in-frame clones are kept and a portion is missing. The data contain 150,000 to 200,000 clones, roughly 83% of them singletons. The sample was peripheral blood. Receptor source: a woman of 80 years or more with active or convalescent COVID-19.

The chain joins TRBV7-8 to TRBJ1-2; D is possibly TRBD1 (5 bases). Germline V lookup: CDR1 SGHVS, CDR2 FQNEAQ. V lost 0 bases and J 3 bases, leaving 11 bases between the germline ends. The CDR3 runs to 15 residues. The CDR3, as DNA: TGTGCCAGCAGCTTAGCGGGTGGGGCGGACTATGGCTACACCTTC. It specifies CASSLAGGADYGYTF.

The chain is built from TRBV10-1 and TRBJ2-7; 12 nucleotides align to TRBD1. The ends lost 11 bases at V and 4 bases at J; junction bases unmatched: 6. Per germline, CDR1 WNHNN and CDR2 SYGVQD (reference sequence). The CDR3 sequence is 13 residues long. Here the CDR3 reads CASRDRGLYEQYF. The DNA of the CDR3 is TGCGCCTCCCGGGACAGGGGGCTATACGAGCAGTACTTC.

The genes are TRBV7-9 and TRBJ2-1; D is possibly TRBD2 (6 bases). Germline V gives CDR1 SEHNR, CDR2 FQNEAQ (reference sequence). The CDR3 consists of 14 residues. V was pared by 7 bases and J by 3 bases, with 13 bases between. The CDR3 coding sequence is TGTGCCAGCACTGGGCGGGGTCACTACAATGAGCAGTTCTTC. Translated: CASTGRGHYNEQFF.

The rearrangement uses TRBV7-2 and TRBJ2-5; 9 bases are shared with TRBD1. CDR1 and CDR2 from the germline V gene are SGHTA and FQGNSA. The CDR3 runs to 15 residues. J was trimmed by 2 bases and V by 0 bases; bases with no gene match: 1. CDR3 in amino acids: CASSLAGTGQETQYF. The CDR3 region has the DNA TGTGCCAGCAGCTTAGCGGGGACAGGGCAAGAGACCCAGTACTTC. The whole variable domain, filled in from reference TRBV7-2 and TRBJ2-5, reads GAGVSQSPSNKVTEKGKDVELRCDPISGHTALYWYRQSLGQGLEFLIYFQGNSAPDKSGLPSDRFSAERTGGSVSTLTIQRTQQEDSAVYLCASSLAGTGQETQYFGPGTRLLVL.

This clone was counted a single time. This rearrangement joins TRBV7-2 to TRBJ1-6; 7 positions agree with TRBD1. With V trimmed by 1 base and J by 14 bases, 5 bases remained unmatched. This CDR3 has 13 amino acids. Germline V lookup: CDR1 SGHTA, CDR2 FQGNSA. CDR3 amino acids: CASSLGQGISLHF. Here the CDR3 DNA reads TGTGCCAGCAGCTTAGGACAGGGAATATCCCTCCACTTT.

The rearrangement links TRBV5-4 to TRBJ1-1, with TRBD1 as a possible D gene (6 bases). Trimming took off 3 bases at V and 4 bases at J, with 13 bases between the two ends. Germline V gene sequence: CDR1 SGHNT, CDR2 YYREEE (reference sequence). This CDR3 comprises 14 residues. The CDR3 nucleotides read TGTGCCAGCAGCTCCCGAGGGGGGGGCACTGAAGCTTTCTTT. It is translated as CASSSRGGGTEAFF.

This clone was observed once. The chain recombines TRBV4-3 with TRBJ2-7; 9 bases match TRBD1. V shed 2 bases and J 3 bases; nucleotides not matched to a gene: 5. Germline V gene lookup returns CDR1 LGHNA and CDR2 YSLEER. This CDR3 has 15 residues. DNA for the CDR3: TGCGCCAGCAGCCAACAGACAGGGGGTATCTACGAGCAGTACTTC. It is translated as CASSQQTGGIYEQYF.

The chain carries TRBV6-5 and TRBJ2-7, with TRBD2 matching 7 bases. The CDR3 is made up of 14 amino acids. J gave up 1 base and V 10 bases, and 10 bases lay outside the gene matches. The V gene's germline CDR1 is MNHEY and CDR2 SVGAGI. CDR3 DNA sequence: TGTGCCACCACGAGCGGGGTTGGGTCCTACGAGCAGTACTTC. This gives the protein CATTSGVGSYEQYF.

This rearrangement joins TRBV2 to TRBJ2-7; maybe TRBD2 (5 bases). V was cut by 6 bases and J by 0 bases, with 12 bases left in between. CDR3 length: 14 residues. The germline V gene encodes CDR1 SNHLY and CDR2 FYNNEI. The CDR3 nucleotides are TGTGCCAGCAGGGTCGGGGATTACTCCTACGAGCAGTACTTC. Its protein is CASRVGDYSYEQYF.

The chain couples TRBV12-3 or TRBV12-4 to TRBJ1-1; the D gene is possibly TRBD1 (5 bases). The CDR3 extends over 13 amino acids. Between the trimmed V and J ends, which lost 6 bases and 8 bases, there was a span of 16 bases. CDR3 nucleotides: TGTGCCAGCAGACCCAACGGTGACAGAGAAGCTTTCTTT. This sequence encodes CASRPNGDREAFF.

Written as DNA, the CDR3 is TGTGCCAGCAGCGAGACGCCTAGCGGAAGCTCCTACAATGAGCAGTTCTTC. It yields the protein CASSETPSGSSYNEQFF. This chain links TRBV9 with TRBJ2-1, with TRBD2 matching over 7 bases. V lost 3 bases to trimming and J lost 0 bases; unmatched junction nucleotides: 9. Germline assignment: CDR1 SGDLS and CDR2 YYNGEE. The CDR3 has 17 residues.

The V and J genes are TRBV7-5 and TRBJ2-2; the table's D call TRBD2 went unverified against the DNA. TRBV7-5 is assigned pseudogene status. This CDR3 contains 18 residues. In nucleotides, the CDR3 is TGTGCCAGAAGCTATGGCGTGCGGGGGCCCCCGAACACCGGGGAGCTGTTTTTT. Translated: CARSYGVRGPPNTGELFF.

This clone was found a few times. The CDR3 nucleotides are TGTGCCAGCAGGTTCTCAGGGGGCGCGGCAGCTTTCTTT. This gives the protein CASRFSGGAAAFF. The chain has TRBV6-5 and TRBJ1-1; 8 bases map to TRBD1. This CDR3 spans 13 amino acids. J gave up 10 bases and V 6 bases, and 10 bases lay outside the gene matches. CDR1 MNHEY and CDR2 SVGAGI come from the germline V gene.

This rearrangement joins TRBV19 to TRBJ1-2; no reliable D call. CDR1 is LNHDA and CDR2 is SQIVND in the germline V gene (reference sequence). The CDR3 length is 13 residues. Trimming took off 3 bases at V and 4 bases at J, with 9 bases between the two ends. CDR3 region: CASSMLAVYGYTF. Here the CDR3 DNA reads TGTGCCAGTAGTATGCTGGCAGTCTATGGCTACACCTTC.

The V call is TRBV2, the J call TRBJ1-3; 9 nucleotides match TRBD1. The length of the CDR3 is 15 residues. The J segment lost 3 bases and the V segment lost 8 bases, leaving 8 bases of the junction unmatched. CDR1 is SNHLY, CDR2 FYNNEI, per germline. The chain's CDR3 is CASVRTGESGNTIYF. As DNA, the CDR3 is TGTGCCAGCGTCCGGACAGGGGAGAGTGGAAACACCATATATTTT.

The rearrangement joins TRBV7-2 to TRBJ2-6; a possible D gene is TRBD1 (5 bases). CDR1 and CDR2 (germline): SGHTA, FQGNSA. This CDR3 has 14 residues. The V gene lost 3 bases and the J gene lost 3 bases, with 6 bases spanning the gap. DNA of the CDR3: TGTGCCAGCAGCTTCAGGGATGGGGCCAACGTCCTGACTTTC. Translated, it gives CASSFRDGANVLTF. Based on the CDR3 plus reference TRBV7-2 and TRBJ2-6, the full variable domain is GAGVSQSPSNKVTEKGKDVELRCDPISGHTALYWYRQSLGQGLEFLIYFQGNSAPDKSGLPSDRFSAERTGGSVSTLTIQRTQQEDSAVYLCASSFRDGANVLTFGAGSRLTVL.

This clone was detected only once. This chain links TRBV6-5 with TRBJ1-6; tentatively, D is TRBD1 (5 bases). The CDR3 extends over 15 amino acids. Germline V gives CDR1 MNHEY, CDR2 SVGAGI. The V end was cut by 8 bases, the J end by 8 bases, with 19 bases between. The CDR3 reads CASSEGVTLYSPLHF. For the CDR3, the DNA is TGTGCCAGCTCCGAAGGGGTGACACTTTATTCACCCCTCCACTTT.

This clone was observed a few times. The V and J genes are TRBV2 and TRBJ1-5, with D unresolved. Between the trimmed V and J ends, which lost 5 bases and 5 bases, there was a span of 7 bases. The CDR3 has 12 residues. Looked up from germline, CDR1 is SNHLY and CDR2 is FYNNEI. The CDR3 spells CASSLEDQPQHF. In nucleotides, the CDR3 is TGTGCCAGCAGTTTAGAGGATCAGCCCCAGCATTTT.

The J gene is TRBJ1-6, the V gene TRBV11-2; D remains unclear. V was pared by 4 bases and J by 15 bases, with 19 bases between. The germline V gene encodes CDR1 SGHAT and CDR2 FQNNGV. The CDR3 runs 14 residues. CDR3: CASSSPRTAYRLHF. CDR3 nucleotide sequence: TGTGCCAGCAGCTCCCCCAGGACTGCGTATCGCCTCCACTTT. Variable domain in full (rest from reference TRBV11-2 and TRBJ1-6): EAGVAQSPRYKIIEKRQSVAFWCNPISGHATLYWYQQILGQGPKLLIQFQNNGVVDDSQLPKDRFSAERLKGVDSTLKIQPAKLEDSAVYLCASSSPRTAYRLHFGNGTRLTVT.

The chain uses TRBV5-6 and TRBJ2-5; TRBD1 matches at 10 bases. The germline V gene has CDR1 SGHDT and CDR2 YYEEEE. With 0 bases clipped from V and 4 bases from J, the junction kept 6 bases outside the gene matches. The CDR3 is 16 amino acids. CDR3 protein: CASSLGQGALGETQYF. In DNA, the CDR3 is TGTGCCAGCAGCTTGGGACAGGGGGCGCTGGGAGAGACCCAGTACTTC.

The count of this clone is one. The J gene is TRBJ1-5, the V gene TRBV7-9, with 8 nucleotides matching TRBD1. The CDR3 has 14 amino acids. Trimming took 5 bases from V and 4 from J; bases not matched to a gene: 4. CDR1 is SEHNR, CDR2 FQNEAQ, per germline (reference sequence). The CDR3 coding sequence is TGTGCCAGCAGCAGCAACAGGGGGAATCAGCCCCAGCATTTT. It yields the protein CASSSNRGNQPQHF.

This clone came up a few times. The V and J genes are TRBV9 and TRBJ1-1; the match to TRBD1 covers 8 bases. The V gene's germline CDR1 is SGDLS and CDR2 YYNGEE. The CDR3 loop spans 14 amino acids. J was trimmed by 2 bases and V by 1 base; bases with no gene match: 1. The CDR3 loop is CASSVQGANTEAFF. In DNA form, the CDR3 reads TGTGCCAGCAGCGTACAGGGGGCTAACACTGAAGCTTTCTTT. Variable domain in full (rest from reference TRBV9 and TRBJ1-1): DSGVTQTPKHLITATGQRVTLRCSPRSGDLSVYWYQQSLDQGLQFLIQYYNGEERAKGNILERFSAQQFPDLHSELNLSSLELGDSALYFCASSVQGANTEAFFGQGTRLTVV.

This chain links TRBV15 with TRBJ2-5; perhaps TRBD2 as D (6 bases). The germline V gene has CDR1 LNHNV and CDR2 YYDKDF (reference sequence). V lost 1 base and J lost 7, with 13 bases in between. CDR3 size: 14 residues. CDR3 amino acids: CATSRGGGMGTQYF. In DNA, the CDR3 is TGTGCCACCAGCAGAGGAGGAGGGATGGGGACCCAGTACTTC. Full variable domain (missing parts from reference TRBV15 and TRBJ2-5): DAMVIQNPRYQVTQFGKPVTLSCSQTLNHNVMYWYQQKSSQAPKLLFHYYDKDFNNEADTPDNFQSRRPNTSFCFLDIRSPGLGDTAMYLCATSRGGGMGTQYFGPGTRLLVL.

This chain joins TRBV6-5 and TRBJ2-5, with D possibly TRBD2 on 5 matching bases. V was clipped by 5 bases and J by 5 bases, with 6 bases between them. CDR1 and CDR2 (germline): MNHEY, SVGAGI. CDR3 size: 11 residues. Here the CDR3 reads CASSRGETQYF. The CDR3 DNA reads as TGTGCCAGCAGTAGAGGGGAGACCCAGTACTTC.

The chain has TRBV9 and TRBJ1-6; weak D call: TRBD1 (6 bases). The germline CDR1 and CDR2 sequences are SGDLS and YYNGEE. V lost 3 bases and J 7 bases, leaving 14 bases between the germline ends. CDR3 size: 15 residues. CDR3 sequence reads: CASSEGGGPNSPLHF. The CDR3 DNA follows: TGTGCCAGCAGCGAGGGGGGGGGCCCCAATTCACCCCTCCACTTT.

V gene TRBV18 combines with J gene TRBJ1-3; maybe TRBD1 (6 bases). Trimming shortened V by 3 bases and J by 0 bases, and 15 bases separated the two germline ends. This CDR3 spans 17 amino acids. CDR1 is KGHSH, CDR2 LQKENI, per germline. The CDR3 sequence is CASSPGQRRNSGNTIYF. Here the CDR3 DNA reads TGTGCCAGCTCACCCGGACAGCGGCGAAACTCTGGAAACACCATATATTTT. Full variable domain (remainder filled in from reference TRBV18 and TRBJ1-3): NAGVMQNPRHLVRRRGQEARLRCSPMKGHSHVYWYRQLPEEGLKFMVYLQKENIIDESGMPKERFSAEFPKEGPSILRIQQVVRGDSAAYFCASSPGQRRNSGNTIYFGEGSWLTVV.

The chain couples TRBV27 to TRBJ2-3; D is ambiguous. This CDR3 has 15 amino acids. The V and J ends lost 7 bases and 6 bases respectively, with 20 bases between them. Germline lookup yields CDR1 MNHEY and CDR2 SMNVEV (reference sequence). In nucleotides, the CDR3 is TGTGCCAGCACCCAGTTTTCTCCAGTGTTTGATACGCAGTATTTT. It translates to CASTQFSPVFDTQYF.

The CDR3 spells CASSPTGTSGGAETQYF. CDR3 in DNA: TGTGCCAGCAGTCCTACCGGGACTAGCGGGGGGGCGGAGACCCAGTACTTC. This chain uses TRBV6-6 with TRBJ2-5, with 16 bases matching TRBD2. The trim removed 5 bases at V and 5 bases at J, leaving 8 bases unmatched. The germline V gene encodes CDR1 MNHNY and CDR2 SVGAGI (reference sequence). The CDR3 spans 17 residues.

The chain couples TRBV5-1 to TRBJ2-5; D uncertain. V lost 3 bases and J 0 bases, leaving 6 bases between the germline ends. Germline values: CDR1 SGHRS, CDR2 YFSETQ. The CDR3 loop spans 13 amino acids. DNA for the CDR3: TGCGCCAGCAGCTCCCCCTACCAAGAGACCCAGTACTTC. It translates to CASSSPYQETQYF.